These T cell receptor beta chains were read from a single sample in a study of T cells in Graves' hyperthyroidism and ophthalmopathy. TCRdb reprocessed the multiplex PCR reads with MiXCR, giving one entry per CDR3 protein. This sample has hundreds of thousands of distinct CDR3 sequences, with roughly 37% found just once. What was sequenced was blood. All receptors come from a man aged 18 to 35 with Graves' hyperthyroidism. CDR3s include the opening cysteine and the closing phenylalanine or tryptophan. A D gene is named only where the DNA matches it firmly. Clone size is given for some rows only: seen once, a few or many times, or a class if the clone is expanded.

TRBV7-2	NA	TRBJ1-3	TRBD1	TGTGCCAGCAGCTCGGGACAGGGAAGCACCATATATTTT	CASSSGQGSTIYF
TRBV12-3/TRBV12-4	NA	TRBJ1-6	TRBD1	TGTGCCAGCAGCCCAGGGACAGGGGTAAGATCACCCCTCCACTTT	CASSPGTGVRSPLHF
TRBV7-2	NA	TRBJ2-7	NA	TGTGCCAGCAGCCCAAGATCTCGAGAGCAGTGCTTC	CASSPRSREQCF
TRBV6-5	NA	TRBJ1-1	NA	TGTGCCAGCAGTGCCGTTTTGAACACTGAAGCTTTCTTT	CASSAVLNTEAFF
TRBV29-1	few	TRBJ1-2	TRBD1	TGCAGCGTTGATTCTTCCGCCCAGGGGGATTCCGTCTATGGCTACACCTTC	CSVDSSAQGDSVYGYTF
TRBV2	many	TRBJ1-2	TRBD1	TGTGCCAGCAGTGAGGGGACAGCTAACTATGGCTACACCTTC	CASSEGTANYGYTF
TRBV5-1	NA	TRBJ2-2	TRBD2	TGCGCCAGCAGCTTGGAGGGACTAGGGGACACCGGGGAGCTGTTTTTT	CASSLEGLGDTGELFF
TRBV20-1	many	TRBJ1-1	TRBD1	TGCAGTGCCTACAGGGGGAGGAATGAAGCTTTCTTT	CSAYRGRNEAFF
TRBV9	NA	TRBJ1-6	NA	TGTACCAGCAGCGCCGGTCAGGGTGGTAATTCACCCCTCCACTTT	CTSSAGQGGNSPLHF
TRBV12-3/TRBV12-4	few	TRBJ2-2	NA	TGTGCCAGCAGTACCGGGCCCTCCGGGGAGCTGTTTTTT	CASSTGPSGELFF
TRBV19	many	TRBJ1-1	NA	TGTGCCACCGCGAGTATCTCCGATGGCACTGAAGCTTTCTTT	CATASISDGTEAFF
TRBV2	NA	TRBJ1-5	TRBD1	TGTGCCAGGGACAGGGGGCTAATGGGCAATCAGCCCCAGCATTTT	CARDRGLMGNQPQHF
TRBV20-1	few	TRBJ2-7	TRBD2	TGCAGTGCTAGAGAGCGACTAGCGGGAAGTCCTTGGCGCGAGCAGTACTTC	CSARERLAGSPWREQYF
TRBV4-3	few	TRBJ1-4	NA	TGCGCCAGCAGCCAAGATCTCGGTGTTGCAACTAATGAAAAACTGTTTTTT	CASSQDLGVATNEKLFF